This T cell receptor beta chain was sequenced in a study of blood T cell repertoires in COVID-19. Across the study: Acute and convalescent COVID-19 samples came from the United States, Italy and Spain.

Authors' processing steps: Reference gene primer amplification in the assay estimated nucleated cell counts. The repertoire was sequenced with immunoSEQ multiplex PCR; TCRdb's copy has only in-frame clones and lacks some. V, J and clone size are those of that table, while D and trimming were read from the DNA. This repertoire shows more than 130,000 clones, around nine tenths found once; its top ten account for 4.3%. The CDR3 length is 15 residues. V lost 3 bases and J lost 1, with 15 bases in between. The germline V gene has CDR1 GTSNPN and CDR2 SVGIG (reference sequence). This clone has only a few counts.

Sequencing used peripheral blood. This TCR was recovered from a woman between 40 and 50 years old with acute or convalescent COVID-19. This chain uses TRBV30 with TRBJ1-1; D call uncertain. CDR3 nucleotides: TGTGCCTGGAGGGGCCCCGGCTTTAGGAACACTGAAGCTTTCTTT. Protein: CAWRGPGFRNTEAFF.